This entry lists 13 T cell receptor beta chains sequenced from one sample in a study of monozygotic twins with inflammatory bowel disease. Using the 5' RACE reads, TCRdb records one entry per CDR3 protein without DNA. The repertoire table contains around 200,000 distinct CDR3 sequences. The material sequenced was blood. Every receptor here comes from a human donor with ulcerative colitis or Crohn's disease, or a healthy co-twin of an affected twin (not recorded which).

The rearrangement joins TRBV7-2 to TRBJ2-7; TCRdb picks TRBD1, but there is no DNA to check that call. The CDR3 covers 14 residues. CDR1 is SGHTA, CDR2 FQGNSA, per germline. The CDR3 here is CASSPGRASYEQYF. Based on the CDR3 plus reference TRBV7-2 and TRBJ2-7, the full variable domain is GAGVSQSPSNKVTEKGKDVELRCDPISGHTALYWYRQSLGQGLEFLIYFQGNSAPDKSGLPSDRFSAERTGGSVSTLTIQRTQQEDSAVYLCASSPGRASYEQYFGPGTRLTVT.

CDR3: CASSLEQGPTYEQYF. V is TRBV7-2 and J is TRBJ2-7; TCRdb selects TRBD1, and the lack of DNA leaves this call unchecked. Per germline, CDR1 SGHTA and CDR2 FQGNSA. The CDR3 is 15 amino acids.

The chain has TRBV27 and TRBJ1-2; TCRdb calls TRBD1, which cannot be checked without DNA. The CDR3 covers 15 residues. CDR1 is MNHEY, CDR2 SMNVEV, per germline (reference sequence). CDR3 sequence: CASSYDRTGRYGYTF.

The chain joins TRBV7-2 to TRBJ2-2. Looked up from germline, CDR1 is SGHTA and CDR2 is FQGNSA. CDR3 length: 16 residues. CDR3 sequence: CASSLVPQRNHGELFF.

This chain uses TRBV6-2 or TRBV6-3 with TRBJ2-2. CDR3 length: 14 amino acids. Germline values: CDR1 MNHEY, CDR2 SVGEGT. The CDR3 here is CASSLRPATGELFF.

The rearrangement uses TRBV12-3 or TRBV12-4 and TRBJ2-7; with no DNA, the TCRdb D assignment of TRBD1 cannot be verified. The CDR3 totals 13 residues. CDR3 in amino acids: CASRKRGVNEQYF.

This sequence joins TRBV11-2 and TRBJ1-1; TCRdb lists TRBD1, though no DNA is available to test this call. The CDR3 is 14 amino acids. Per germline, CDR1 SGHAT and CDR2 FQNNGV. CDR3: CASSIRTYNTEAFF.

CDR3 sequence reads: CASGLHLAEQFF. The genes are TRBV12-5 and TRBJ2-1; the TRBD2 assignment by TCRdb is unverifiable without DNA. The germline V gene encodes CDR1 LGHNT and CDR2 FRNRAP. The CDR3 consists of 12 residues.

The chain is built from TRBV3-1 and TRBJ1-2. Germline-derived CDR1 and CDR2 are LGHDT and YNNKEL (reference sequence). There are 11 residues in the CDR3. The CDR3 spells CASSQDYGYTF. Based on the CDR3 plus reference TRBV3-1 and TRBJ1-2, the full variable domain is DTAVSQTPKYLVTQMGNDKSIKCEQNLGHDTMYWYKQDSKKFLKIMFSYNNKELIINETVPNRFSPKSPDKAHLNLHINSLELGDSAVYFCASSQDYGYTFGSGTRLTVV.

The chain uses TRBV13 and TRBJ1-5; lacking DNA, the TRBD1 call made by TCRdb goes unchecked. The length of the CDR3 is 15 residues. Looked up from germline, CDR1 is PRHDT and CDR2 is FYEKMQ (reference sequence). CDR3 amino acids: CASSFSTGGDQPQHF.

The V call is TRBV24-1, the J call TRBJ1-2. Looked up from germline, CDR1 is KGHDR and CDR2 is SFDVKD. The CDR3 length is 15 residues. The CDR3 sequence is CATSDGGVGNYGYTF.

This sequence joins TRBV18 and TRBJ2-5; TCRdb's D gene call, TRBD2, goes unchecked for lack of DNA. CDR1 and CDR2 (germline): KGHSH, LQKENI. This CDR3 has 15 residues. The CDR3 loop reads CASSPTTSGGETQYF.

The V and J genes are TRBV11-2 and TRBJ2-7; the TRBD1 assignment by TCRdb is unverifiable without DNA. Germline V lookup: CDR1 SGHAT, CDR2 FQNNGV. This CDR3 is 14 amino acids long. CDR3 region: CASSLGTGGNEQYF.